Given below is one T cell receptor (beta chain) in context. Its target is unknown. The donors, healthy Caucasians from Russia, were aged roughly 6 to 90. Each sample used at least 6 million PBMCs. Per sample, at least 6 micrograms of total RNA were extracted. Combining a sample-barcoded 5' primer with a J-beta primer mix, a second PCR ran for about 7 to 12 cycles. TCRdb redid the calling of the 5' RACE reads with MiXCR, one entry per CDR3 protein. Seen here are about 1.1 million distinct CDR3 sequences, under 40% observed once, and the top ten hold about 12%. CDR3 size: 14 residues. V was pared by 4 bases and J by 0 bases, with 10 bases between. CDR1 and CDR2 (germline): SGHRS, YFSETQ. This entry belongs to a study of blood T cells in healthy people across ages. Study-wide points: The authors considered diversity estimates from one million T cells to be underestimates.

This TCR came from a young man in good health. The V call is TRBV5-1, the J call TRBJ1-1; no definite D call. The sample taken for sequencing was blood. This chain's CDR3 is CASSQPTLNTEAFF. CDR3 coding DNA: TGCGCCAGCAGCCAACCGACACTGAACACTGAAGCTTTCTTT.